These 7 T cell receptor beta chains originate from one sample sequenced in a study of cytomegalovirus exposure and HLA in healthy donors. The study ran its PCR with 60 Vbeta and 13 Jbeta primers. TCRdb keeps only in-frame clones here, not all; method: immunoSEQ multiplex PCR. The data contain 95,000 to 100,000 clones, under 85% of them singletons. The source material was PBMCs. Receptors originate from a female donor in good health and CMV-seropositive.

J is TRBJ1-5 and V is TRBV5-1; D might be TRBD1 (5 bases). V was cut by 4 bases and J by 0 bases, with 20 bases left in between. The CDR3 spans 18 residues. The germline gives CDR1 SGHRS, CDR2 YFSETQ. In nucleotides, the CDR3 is TGCGCCAGCAGCCCGAACCCAGACAGTGCTTATAGCAATCAGCCCCAGCATTTT. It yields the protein CASSPNPDSAYSNQPQHF.

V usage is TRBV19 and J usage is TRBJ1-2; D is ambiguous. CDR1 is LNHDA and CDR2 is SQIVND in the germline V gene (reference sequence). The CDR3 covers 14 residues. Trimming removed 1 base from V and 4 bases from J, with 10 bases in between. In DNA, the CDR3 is TGTGCCAGTAGTATAGGCGGGTCAACCTATGGCTACACCTTC. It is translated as CASSIGGSTYGYTF.

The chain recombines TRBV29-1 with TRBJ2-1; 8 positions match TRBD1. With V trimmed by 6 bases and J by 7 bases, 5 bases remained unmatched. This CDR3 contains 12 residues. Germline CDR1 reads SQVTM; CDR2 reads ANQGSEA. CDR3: CSVSTGGNEQFF. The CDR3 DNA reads TGCAGCGTCTCCACAGGGGGTAATGAGCAGTTCTTC.

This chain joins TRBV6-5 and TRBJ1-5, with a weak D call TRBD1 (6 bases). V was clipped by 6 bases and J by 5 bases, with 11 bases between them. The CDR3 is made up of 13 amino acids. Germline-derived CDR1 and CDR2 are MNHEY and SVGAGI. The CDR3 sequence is CASRRGGDQPQHF. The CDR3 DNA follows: TGTGCCAGCAGAAGAGGGGGGGATCAGCCCCAGCATTTT.

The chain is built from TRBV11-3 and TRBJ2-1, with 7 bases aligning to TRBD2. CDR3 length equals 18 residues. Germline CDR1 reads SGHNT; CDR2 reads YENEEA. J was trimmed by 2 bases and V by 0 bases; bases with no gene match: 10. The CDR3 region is CASSLDPPSGGAYNEQFF. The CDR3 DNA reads TGTGCCAGCAGCTTAGACCCCCCGTCGGGAGGAGCCTACAATGAGCAGTTCTTC.

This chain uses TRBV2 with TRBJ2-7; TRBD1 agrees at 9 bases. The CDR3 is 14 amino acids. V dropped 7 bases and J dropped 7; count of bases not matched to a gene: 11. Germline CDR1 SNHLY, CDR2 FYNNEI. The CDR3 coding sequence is TGTGCCAGCAAGGGGAACAGGGGGCGTTGGGAGCAGTACTTC. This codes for CASKGNRGRWEQYF.

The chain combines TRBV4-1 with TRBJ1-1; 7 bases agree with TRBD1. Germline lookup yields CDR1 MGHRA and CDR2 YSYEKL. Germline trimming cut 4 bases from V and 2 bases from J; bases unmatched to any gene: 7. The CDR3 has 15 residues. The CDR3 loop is CASSPLDRVNTEAFF. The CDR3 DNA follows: TGCGCCAGCAGCCCATTAGACAGGGTCAACACTGAAGCTTTCTTT.